Each of the 13 T cell receptor beta chains below was sequenced from the same sample in a study of Tregs in tolerant kidney transplant recipients. Assay used: immunoSEQ multiplex PCR; TCRdb lists only in-frame clones, some missing. The table includes 80,000 to 90,000 clones, more than 80% detected once. The specimen was CD8+ T cells from blood. All receptors come from a human donor in good health.

The genes are TRBV2 and TRBJ1-5; D possibly corresponds to TRBD1 (5 bases). The V gene's germline CDR1 is SNHLY and CDR2 FYNNEI. Trimming stripped 7 bases from V and 3 bases from J, with 13 bases between. This CDR3 contains 14 residues. The CDR3 bases are TGTGCCAGCACCCCGGGACGGTACAATCAGCCCCAGCATTTT. This gives the protein CASTPGRYNQPQHF.

V usage is TRBV7-9 and J usage is TRBJ2-1; D is ambiguous. Trimming stripped 4 bases from V and 4 bases from J, with 11 bases between. The CDR3 consists of 14 residues. Germline CDR1 is SEHNR and CDR2 is FQNEAQ (reference sequence). The CDR3 nucleotides read TGTGCCAGCAGCTCCGTCGACTTATACAATGAGCAGTTCTTC. Amino acid sequence: CASSSVDLYNEQFF.

The rearrangement links TRBV12-5 to TRBJ2-1; 7 nucleotides agree with TRBD2. CDR3 length equals 15 residues. In germline, CDR1 is LGHNT, CDR2 FRNRAP. V shed 6 bases, J shed 9 bases, and the junction held 14 bases outside the gene matches. The CDR3 coding sequence is TGTGCTAGTGGGGGGAGGACTAGTCGAAGGTCTGAGCAGTTCTTC. It yields the protein CASGGRTSRRSEQFF. Using reference TRBV12-5 and TRBJ2-1 for the parts outside the CDR3, the full variable domain is DARVTQTPRHKVTEMGQEVTMRCQPILGHNTVFWYRQTMMQGLELLAYFRNRAPLDDSGMPKDRFSAEMPDATLATLKIQPSEPRDSAVYFCASGGRTSRRSEQFFGPGTRLTVL.

The chain links TRBV30 to TRBJ1-5; D possibly corresponds to TRBD1 (6 bases). Germline CDR1 GTSNPN, CDR2 SVGIG (reference sequence). Deletions cut 1 base from V and 2 bases from J, with 18 bases between. This CDR3 region has 17 residues. The CDR3 here is CAWSGQVRGLGNQPQHF. Written as DNA, the CDR3 is TGTGCCTGGAGTGGACAGGTGAGGGGTTTAGGCAATCAGCCCCAGCATTTT.

V usage is TRBV5-4 and J usage is TRBJ2-7, with 12 bases aligning to TRBD1. V trimming: 3 bases; J trimming: 5 bases; junction bases outside the gene matches: 3. In germline, CDR1 is SGHNT, CDR2 YYREEE (reference sequence). This CDR3 is 14 amino acids long. The CDR3 reads CASSWGTGGNEQYF. The CDR3 bases are TGTGCCAGCAGCTGGGGGACAGGGGGCAACGAGCAGTACTTC.

This clone was found once. This chain uses TRBV4-1 with TRBJ1-1; 9 bases map to TRBD1. The CDR3 contains 15 residues. Germline V gives CDR1 MGHRA, CDR2 YSYEKL. J lost 2 bases, V lost 4 bases, and 5 bases had no gene match. CDR3 protein: CASSPRDRVNTEAFF. CDR3 DNA: TGCGCCAGCAGCCCTAGGGACAGGGTAAACACTGAAGCTTTCTTT.

This clone was observed a single time. The genes are TRBV27 and TRBJ1-3; D ambiguous. The germline V gene has CDR1 MNHEY and CDR2 SMNVEV (reference sequence). The V end was cut by 4 bases, the J end by 0 bases, with 10 bases between. The CDR3 is made up of 15 amino acids. CDR3 bases: TGTGCCAGCAGTTCGGACGGACTCTCTGGAAACACCATATATTTT. Protein: CASSSDGLSGNTIYF.

The rearrangement joins TRBV11-2 to TRBJ1-1; 7 bases line up with TRBD1. CDR1 and CDR2 from the germline V gene are SGHAT and FQNNGV. The CDR3 has 19 residues. With 5 bases clipped from V and 2 bases from J, the junction kept 20 bases outside the gene matches. The CDR3: CASSQGVRGTRASNTEAFF. CDR3 DNA sequence: TGTGCCAGCAGCCAGGGGGTTAGAGGTACGAGAGCCTCAAACACTGAAGCTTTCTTT. Full variable domain (remainder filled in from reference TRBV11-2 and TRBJ1-1): EAGVAQSPRYKIIEKRQSVAFWCNPISGHATLYWYQQILGQGPKLLIQFQNNGVVDDSQLPKDRFSAERLKGVDSTLKIQPAKLEDSAVYLCASSQGVRGTRASNTEAFFGQGTRLTVV.

The rearrangement joins TRBV19 to TRBJ1-2; a weak D match, TRBD1 (5 bases). CDR1 is LNHDA, CDR2 SQIVND, per germline (reference sequence). The V end lost 3 bases, the J end lost 4 bases, and 18 bases lay between the germline ends. This CDR3 has 16 amino acids. The CDR3 DNA reads TGTGCCAGTAGTATTCAAATCAATCCGGGACCCTATGGCTACACCTTC. Amino acids: CASSIQINPGPYGYTF. Combining the CDR3 with reference TRBV19 and TRBJ1-2 gives the whole variable domain DGGITQSPKYLFRKEGQNVTLSCEQNLNHDAMYWYRQDPGQGLRLIYYSQIVNDFQKGDIAEGYSVSREKKESFPLTVTSAQKNPTAFYLCASSIQINPGPYGYTFGSGTRLTVV.

This chain connects TRBV29-1 to TRBJ1-2; 8 bases map to TRBD1. The J segment lost 4 bases and the V segment lost 5 bases, leaving 9 bases of the junction unmatched. Germline V gene lookup returns CDR1 SQVTM and CDR2 ANQGSEA. The CDR3 runs 14 residues. In DNA form, the CDR3 reads TGCAGCGTTCCGAACCCGACAGGGGCCTATGGCTACACCTTC. Protein sequence: CSVPNPTGAYGYTF.

This clone was detected only once. The rearrangement joins TRBV2 to TRBJ1-2; perhaps TRBD1 as D (5 bases). Trimming removed 6 bases from V and 2 bases from J, with 16 bases in between. The V gene's germline CDR1 is SNHLY and CDR2 FYNNEI. CDR3 length: 15 residues. DNA of the CDR3: TGTGCCAGCAGGGCAGACAGCACGTTAAACTATGGCTACACCTTC. Its translation is CASRADSTLNYGYTF.

This chain uses TRBV4-2 with TRBJ2-1; a weak D match, TRBD2 (6 bases). There are 17 residues in the CDR3. With 4 bases removed from V and 9 bases from J, the gap between germline ends came to 25 bases. Germline V gives CDR1 LGHNA, CDR2 YNFKEQ. Here the CDR3 DNA reads TGTGCCAGCAGCCCGGAGGAGGTCCTAGCGCCCCATATTGAGCAGTTCTTC. This gives the protein CASSPEEVLAPHIEQFF.

J is TRBJ1-1 and V is TRBV7-9; no firm D call. V was pared by 7 bases and J by 2 bases, with 17 bases between. The CDR3 contains 15 residues. Germline CDR1 reads SEHNR; CDR2 reads FQNEAQ (reference sequence). CDR3 in amino acids: CASTPPIRTNTEAFF. The CDR3 region has the DNA TGTGCCAGCACCCCTCCAATTCGGACCAACACTGAAGCTTTCTTT. Full variable domain (remainder filled in from reference TRBV7-9 and TRBJ1-1): DTGVSQNPRHKITKRGQNVTFRCDPISEHNRLYWYRQTLGQGPEFLTYFQNEAQLEKSRLLSDRFSAERPKGSFSTLEIQRTEQGDSAMYLCASTPPIRTNTEAFFGQGTRLTVV.